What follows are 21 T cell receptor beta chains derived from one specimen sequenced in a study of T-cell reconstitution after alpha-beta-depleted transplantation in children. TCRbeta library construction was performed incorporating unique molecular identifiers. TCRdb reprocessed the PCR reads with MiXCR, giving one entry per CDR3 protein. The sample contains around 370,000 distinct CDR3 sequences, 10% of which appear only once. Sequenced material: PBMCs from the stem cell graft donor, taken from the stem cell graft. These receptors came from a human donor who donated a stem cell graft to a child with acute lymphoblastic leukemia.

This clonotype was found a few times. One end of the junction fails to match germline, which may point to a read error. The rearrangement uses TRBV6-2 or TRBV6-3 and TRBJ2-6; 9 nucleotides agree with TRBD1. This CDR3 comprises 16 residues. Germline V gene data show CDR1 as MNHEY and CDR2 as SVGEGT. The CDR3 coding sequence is TGTGCCAGCAGGGGACAGGGTGCAACTGGGGCCAACGGCCTGACTTTC. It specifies CASRGQGATGANGLTF.

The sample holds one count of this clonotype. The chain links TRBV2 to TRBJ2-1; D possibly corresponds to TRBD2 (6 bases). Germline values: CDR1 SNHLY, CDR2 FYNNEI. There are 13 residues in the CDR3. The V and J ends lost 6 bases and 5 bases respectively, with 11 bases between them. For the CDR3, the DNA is TGTGCCAGCAGGGCTAGCGCAGACAATGAGCAGTTCTTC. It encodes CASRASADNEQFF.

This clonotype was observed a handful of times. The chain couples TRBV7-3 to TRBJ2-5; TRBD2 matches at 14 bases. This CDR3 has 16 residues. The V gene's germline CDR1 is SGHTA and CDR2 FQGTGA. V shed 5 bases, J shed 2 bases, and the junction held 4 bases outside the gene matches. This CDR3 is CASSAGLAGGQETQYF. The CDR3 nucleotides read TGTGCCAGCAGCGCTGGACTAGCGGGAGGTCAAGAGACCCAGTACTTC.

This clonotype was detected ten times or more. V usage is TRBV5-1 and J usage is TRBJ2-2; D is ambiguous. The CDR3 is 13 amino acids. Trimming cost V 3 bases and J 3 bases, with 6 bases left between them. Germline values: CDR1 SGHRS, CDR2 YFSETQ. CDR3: CASSWQDTGELFF. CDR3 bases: TGCGCCAGCAGCTGGCAGGACACCGGGGAGCTGTTTTTT.

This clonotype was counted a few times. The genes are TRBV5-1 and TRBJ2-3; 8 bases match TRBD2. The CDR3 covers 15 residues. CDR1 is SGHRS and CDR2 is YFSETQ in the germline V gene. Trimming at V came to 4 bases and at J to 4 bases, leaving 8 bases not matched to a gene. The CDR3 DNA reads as TGCGCCAGCAGCCATCGGGAGGGCCAGCCAGATACGCAGTATTTT. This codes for CASSHREGQPDTQYF.

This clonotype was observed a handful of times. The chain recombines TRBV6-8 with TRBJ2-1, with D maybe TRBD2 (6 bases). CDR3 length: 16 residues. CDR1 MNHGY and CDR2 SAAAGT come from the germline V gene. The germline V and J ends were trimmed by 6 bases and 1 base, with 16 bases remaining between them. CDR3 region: CASSVPLAQSYNEQFF. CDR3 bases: TGTGCCAGCAGCGTCCCCCTAGCGCAATCCTACAATGAGCAGTTCTTC.

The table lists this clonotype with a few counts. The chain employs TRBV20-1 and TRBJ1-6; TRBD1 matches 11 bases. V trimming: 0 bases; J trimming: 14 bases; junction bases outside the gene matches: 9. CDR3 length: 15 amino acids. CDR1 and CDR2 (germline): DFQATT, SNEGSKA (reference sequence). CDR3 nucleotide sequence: TGCAGTGCTAGAGATCTGGGCGGGACAGGGGGGACCCTCCACTTT. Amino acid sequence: CSARDLGGTGGTLHF.

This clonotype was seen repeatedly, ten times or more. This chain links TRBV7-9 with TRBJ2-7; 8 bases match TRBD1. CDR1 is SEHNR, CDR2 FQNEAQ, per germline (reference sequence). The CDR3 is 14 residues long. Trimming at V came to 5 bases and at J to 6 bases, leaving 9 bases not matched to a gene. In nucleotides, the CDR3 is TGTGCCAGCAGCCCCTCAGGGGGCCGTTCCGAGCAGTACTTC. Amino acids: CASSPSGGRSEQYF.

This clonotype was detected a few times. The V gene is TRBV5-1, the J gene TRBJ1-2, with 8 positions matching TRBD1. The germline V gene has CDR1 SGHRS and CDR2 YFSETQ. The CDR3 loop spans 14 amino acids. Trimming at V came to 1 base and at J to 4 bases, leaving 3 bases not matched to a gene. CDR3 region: CASSLTGGSYGYTF. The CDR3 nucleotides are TGCGCCAGCAGCTTGACAGGGGGATCCTATGGCTACACCTTC.

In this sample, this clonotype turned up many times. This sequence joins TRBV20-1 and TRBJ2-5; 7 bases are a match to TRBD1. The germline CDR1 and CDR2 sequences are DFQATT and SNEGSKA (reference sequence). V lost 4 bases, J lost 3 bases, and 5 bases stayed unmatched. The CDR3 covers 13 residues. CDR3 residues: CSAKGQLKETQYF. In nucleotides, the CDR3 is TGCAGTGCTAAGGGACAGTTAAAAGAGACCCAGTACTTC.

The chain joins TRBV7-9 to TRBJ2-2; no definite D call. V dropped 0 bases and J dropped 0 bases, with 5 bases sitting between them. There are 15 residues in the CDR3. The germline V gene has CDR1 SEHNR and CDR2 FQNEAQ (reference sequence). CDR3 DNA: TGTGCCAGCAGCTTAGCCAGAGCGAACACCGGGGAGCTGTTTTTT. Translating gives CASSLARANTGELFF.

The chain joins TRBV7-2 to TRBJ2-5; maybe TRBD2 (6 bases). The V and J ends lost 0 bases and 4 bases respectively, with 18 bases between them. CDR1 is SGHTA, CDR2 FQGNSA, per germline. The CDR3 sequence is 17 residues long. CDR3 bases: TGTGCCAGCAGCTTAGCGCTTAGTGGACGGGGAGGAGAGACCCAGTACTTC. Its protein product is CASSLALSGRGGETQYF.

For the CDR3, the DNA is TGTGCCACCAGCAGTCCCGGGGCGGGATTCTACGAGCAGTACTTC. As protein: CATSSPGAGFYEQYF. The chain recombines TRBV15 with TRBJ2-7; maybe TRBD2 (6 bases). CDR3 length: 15 residues. The V end lost 3 bases, the J end lost 3 bases, and 15 bases lay between the germline ends. CDR1 LNHNV and CDR2 YYDKDF come from the germline V gene (reference sequence).

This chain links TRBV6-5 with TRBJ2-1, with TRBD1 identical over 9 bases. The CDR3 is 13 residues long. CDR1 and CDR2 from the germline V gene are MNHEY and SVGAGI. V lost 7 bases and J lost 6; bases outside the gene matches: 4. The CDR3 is CASMLDRGNEQFF. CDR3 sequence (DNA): TGTGCCAGCATGTTGGACAGGGGCAATGAGCAGTTCTTC.

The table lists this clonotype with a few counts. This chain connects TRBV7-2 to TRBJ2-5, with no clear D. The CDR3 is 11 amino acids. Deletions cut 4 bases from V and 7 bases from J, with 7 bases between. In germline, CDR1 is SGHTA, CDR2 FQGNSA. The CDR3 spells CASSYFGTQYF. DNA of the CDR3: TGTGCCAGCAGCTACTTCGGGACCCAGTACTTC.

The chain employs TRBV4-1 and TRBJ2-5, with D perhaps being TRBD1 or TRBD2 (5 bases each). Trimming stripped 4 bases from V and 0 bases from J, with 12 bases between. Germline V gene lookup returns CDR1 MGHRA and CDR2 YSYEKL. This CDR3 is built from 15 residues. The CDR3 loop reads CASSPRGGYQETQYF. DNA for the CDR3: TGCGCCAGCAGCCCGAGGGGTGGATACCAAGAGACCCAGTACTTC.

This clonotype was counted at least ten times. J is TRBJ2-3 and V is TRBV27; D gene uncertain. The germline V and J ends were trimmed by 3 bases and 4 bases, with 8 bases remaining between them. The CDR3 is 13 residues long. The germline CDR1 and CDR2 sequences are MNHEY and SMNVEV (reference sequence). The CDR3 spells CASSFRAADTQYF. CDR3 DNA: TGTGCCAGCAGTTTTCGAGCAGCAGATACGCAGTATTTT.

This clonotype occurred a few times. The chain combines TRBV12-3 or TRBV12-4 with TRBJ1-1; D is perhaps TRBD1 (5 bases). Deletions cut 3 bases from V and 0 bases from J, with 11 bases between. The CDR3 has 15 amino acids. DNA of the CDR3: TGTGCCAGCAGTTTGGCTGACAGACTGAACACTGAAGCTTTCTTT. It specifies CASSLADRLNTEAFF.

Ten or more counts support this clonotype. CDR3 protein: CASSHRQAGANVLTF. The CDR3, as DNA: TGCGCCAGCAGCCACCGACAGGCTGGGGCCAACGTCCTGACTTTC. The J gene is TRBJ2-6, the V gene TRBV4-3, with a tentative D call TRBD1 (6 bases). Trimming removed 3 bases from V and 2 bases from J, with 8 bases in between. In germline, CDR1 is LGHNA, CDR2 YSLEER. The CDR3 totals 15 residues.

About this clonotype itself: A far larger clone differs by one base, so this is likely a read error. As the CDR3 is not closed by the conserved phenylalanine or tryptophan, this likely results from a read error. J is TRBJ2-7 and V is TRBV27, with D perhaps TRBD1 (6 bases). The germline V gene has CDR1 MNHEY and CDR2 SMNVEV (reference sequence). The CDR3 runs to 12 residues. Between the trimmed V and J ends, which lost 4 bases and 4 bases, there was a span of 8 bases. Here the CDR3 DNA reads TGTGCCAGCAGTTCACAGGGATACGAGCAGTACTGC. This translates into CASSSQGYEQYC.

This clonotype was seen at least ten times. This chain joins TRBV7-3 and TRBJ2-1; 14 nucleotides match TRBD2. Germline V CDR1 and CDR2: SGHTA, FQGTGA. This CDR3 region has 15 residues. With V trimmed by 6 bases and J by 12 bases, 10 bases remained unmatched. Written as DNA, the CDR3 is TGTGCCAGCAGTTCAGGGGGACTAGCGGGAGAAGGGCAGTTCTTC. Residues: CASSSGGLAGEGQFF.